This T cell receptor beta chain was recorded in a study of shared clonotypes between healthy human individuals. Findings and caveats of the study: Clonotype sharing among donors was expected to depend on sequencing depth. Memory subsets had estimated richness that was generally smaller than that of naive subsets.

As concerns this clone: What it binds is not known.

Trimming cost V 6 bases and J 0 bases; bases outside gene matches: 7. This CDR3 has 16 amino acids. Germline CDR1 is MNHNY and CDR2 is SVGAGI (reference sequence). Assay used: immunoSEQ multiplex PCR; TCRdb lists only in-frame clones, some missing. The sample lists fewer than 1.6 million clones, 97% to 99% occurring once. The TCR comes from a man younger than 45 in good health. V is TRBV6-6 and J is TRBJ1-3; TRBD1 agrees at 8 bases. The sequencing input was naive CD4+ T cells sorted from blood. Subset noted: CD45RA+ positively selected. CDR3 coding DNA: TGTGCCAGCAGCTCCAGGGGGCCCGGCTCTGGAAACACCATATATTTT. Its protein product is CASSSRGPGSGNTIYF.